This T cell receptor beta chain was captured in a study of T cell responses to AZD1222 COVID-19 vaccine. Overall study results and limits: Clonal diversity may have been underestimated in mostly white British donors. Seropositive status at baseline applied to only six AZD1222 recipients. Spike was spanned by vaccine-associated CD4 TCRs, with dominance at 160-218 and 743-854.

TCRdb's table, derived via immunoSEQ multiplex PCR, lists solely in-frame clones and lacks some. This table holds 86,000 or so clones, about 86% found once. Pooling of second doses given at about 4 or about 12 weeks was done. The ends lost 3 bases at V and 0 bases at J; junction bases unmatched: 8. This CDR3 region has 17 residues. Looked up from germline, CDR1 is MDHEN and CDR2 is SYDVKM. In regard to this clone: Its cognate antigen is unknown.

The chain links TRBV28 to TRBJ1-3; 7 bases agree with TRBD1. This TCR came from an adult who received the AZD1222 COVID-19 vaccine. The sequencing used peripheral blood, collected 28 days after the second AZD1222 dose. In DNA form, the CDR3 reads TGTGCCAGCAGTTTCTCGGGACAGCTAAGCTCTGGAAACACCATATATTTT. Translated, it gives CASSFSGQLSSGNTIYF.